Included here is one TCR beta chain sequence, with context. The ends lost 2 bases at V and 2 bases at J; junction bases unmatched: 12. CDR1 is SEHNR and CDR2 is FQNEAQ in the germline V gene (reference sequence). CDR3 length equals 17 residues. Original data processing: Reference gene primers were amplified, and this amplification served to estimate nucleated cell counts. Profiling relied on immunoSEQ multiplex PCR, and the TCRdb table lists in-frame clones only, not all of them. D and trimming were read from the DNA, whereas the V and J calls and clone size are those reported in that table. Among 450,000 or so clones listed, 80% to 90% were seen once. These data come from a study of blood T cell repertoires in COVID-19. Study-wide background: Collection of acute and convalescent COVID-19 samples took place in the United States, Italy and Spain.

Patients of the Seattle cohort, enrolled during active infection, were followed longitudinally. The sequence was obtained from a man younger than 35 with COVID-19, enrolled during active disease. Specimen: peripheral blood. The chain employs TRBV7-9 and TRBJ2-7; 7 nucleotides align to TRBD2. CDR3 nucleotide sequence: TGTGCCAGCAGCTTAAGCGAGCGGGACCTGATCCCCTACGAGCAGTACTTC. It yields the protein CASSLSERDLIPYEQYF.